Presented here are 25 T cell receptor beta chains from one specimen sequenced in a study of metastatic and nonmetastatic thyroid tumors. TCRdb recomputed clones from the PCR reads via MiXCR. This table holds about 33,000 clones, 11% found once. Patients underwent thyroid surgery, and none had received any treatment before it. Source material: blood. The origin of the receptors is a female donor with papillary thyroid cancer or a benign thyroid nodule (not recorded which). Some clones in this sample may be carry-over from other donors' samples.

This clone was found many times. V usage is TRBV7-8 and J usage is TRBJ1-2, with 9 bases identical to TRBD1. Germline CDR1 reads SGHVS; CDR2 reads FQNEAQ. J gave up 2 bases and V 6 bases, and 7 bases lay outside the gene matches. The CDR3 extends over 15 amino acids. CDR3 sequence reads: CASRPGQGRNYGYTF. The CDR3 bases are TGTGCCAGCAGACCCGGACAGGGGCGCAACTATGGCTACACCTTC.

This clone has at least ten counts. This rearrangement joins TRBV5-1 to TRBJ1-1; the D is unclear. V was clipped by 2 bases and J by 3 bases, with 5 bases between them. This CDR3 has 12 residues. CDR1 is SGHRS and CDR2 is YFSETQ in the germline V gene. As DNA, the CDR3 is TGCGCCAGCAGCTTCGGCGACACTGAAGCTTTCTTT. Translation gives CASSFGDTEAFF.

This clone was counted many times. CDR3 amino acids: CASSMAENTEAFF. The CDR3 bases are TGTGCCAGCAGTATGGCAGAAAACACTGAAGCTTTCTTT. The V and J genes are TRBV6-1 and TRBJ1-1; D is uncertain. V dropped 5 bases and J dropped 2 bases, with 9 bases sitting between them. This CDR3 contains 13 residues. Per the germline V gene, CDR1 is MNHNS and CDR2 is SASEGT.

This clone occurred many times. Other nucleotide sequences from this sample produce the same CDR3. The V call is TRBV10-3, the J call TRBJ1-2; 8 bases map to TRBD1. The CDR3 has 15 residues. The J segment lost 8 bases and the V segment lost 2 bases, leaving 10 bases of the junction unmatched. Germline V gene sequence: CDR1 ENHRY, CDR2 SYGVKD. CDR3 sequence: CAISERGQGAAGYTF. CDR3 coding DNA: TGTGCCATCAGTGAGCGGGGGCAGGGGGCGGCCGGCTACACCTTC.

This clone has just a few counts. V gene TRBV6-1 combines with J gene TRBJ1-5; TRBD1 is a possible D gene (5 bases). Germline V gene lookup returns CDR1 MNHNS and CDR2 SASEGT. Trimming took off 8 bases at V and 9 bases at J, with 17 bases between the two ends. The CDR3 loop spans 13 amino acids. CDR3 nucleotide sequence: TGTGCCAGCGGTCTAGGGGCGGATCGGCCCCAGCATTTT. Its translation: CASGLGADRPQHF.

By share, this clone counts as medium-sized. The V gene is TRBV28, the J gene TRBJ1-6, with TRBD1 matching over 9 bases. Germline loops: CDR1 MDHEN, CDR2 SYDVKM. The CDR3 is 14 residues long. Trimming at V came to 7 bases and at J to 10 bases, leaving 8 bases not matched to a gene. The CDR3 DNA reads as TGTGCCAGCACCGTACCGGGACAGGGCTCACCCCTCCACTTT. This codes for CASTVPGQGSPLHF.

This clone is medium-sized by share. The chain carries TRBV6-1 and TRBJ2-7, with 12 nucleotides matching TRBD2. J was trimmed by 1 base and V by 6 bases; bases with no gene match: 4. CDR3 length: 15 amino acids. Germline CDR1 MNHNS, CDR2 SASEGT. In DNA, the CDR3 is TGTGCCAGCAGGGGGACTAGCGGGCGTTCCTACGAGCAGTACTTC. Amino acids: CASRGTSGRSYEQYF.

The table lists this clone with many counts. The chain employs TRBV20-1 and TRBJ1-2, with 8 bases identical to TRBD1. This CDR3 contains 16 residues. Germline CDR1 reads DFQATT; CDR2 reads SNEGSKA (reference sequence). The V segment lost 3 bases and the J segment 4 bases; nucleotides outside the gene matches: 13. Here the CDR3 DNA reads TGCAGTGCTAGGTCGGGCGGCAGGGGGCGCGGCTATGGCTACACCTTC. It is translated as CSARSGGRGRGYGYTF.

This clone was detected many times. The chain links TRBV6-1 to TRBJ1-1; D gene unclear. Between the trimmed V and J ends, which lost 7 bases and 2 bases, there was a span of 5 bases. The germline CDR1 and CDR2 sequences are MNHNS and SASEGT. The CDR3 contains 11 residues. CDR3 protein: CASTTNTEAFF. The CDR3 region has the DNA TGTGCCAGCACCACCAACACTGAAGCTTTCTTT.

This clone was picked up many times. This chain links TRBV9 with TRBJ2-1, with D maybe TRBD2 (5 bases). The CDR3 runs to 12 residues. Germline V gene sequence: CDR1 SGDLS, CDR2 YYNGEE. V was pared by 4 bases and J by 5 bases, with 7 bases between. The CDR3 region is CASSPGNNEQFF. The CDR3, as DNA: TGTGCCAGCAGCCCCGGGAACAATGAGCAGTTCTTC.

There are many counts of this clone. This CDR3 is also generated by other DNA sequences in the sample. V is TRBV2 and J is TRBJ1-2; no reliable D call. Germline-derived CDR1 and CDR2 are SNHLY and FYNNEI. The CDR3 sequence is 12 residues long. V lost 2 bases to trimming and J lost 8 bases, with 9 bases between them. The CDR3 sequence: CASSEQTAGYTF. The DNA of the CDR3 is TGTGCCAGCAGTGAACAGACGGCCGGCTACACCTTC.

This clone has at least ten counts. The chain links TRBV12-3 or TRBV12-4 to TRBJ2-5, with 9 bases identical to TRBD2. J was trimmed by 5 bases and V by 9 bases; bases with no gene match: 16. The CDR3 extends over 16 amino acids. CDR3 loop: CASNGGSGLAYETQYF. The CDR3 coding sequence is TGTGCCAGTAATGGGGGTTCCGGACTAGCGTACGAGACCCAGTACTTC.

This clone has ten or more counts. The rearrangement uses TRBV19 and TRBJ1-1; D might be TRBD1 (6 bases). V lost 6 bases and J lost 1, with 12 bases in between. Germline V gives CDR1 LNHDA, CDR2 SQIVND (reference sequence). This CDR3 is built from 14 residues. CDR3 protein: CASRPTGQNTEAFF. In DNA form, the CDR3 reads TGTGCCAGTAGGCCAACAGGGCAGAACACTGAAGCTTTCTTT.

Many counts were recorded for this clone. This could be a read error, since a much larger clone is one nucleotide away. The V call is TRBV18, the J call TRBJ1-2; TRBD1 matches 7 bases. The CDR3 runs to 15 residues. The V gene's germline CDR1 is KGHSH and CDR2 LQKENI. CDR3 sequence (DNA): TGTGCCAGCTCACCTGACACCGCCGAAGAGGGGGCTTCCATCTTC. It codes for CASSPDTAEEGASIF.

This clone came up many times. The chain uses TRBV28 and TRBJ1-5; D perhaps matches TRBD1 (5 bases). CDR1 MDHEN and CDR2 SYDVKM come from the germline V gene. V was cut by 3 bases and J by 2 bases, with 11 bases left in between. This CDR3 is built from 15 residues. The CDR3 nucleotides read TGTGCCAGCAGTTTTAGGGGAGGTGGCAATCAGCCCCAGCATTTT. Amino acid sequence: CASSFRGGGNQPQHF.

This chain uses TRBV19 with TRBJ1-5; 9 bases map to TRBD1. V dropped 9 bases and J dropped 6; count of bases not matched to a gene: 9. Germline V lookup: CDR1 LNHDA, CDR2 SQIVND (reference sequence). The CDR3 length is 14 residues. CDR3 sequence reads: CASGSRGQGQPQHF. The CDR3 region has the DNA TGTGCCAGCGGGAGCAGGGGACAGGGTCAGCCCCAGCATTTT.

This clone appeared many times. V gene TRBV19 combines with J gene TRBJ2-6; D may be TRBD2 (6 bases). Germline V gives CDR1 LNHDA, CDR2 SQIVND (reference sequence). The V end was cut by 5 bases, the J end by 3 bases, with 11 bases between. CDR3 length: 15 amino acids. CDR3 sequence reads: CASSAGSFGANVLTF. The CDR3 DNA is TGTGCCAGTAGTGCCGGGAGTTTTGGGGCCAACGTCCTGACTTTC.

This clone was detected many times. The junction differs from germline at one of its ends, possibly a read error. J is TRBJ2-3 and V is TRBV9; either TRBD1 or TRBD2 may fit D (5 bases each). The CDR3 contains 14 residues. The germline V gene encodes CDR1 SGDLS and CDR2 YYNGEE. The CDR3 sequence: CASGVDSGVDTQYF. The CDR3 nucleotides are TGTGCCAGCGGCGTAGACAGCGGCGTGGATACGCAGTATTTT.

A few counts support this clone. For the CDR3, the DNA is TGTGCCAGCAGTGTACCGGGACTAGCGAGGTTCTACGAGCAGTACTTC. Translation: CASSVPGLARFYEQYF. The genes are TRBV28 and TRBJ2-7; 10 nucleotides agree with TRBD2. This CDR3 comprises 16 residues. Germline assignment: CDR1 MDHEN and CDR2 SYDVKM. With V trimmed by 5 bases and J by 3 bases, 10 bases remained unmatched.

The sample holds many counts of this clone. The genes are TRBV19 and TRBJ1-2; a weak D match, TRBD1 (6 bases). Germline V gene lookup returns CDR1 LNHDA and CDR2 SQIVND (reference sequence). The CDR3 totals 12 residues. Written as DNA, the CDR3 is TGTGCTCTAGCGGACAGATTCTATGGCTACACCTTC. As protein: CALADRFYGYTF.

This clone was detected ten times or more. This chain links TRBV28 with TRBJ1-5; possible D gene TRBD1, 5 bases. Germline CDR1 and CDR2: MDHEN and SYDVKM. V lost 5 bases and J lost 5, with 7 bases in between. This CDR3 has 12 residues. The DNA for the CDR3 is TGTGCCAGCAGTCCAGGGTATCAGCCCCAGCATTTT. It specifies CASSPGYQPQHF.

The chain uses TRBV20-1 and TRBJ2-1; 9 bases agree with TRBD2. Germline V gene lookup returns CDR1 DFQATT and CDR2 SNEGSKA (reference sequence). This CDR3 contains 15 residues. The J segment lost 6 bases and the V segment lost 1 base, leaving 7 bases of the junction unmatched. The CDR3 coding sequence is TGCAGTGCTAGAGGACTAGCGGCTTACCGCAATGAGCAGTTCTTC. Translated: CSARGLAAYRNEQFF.

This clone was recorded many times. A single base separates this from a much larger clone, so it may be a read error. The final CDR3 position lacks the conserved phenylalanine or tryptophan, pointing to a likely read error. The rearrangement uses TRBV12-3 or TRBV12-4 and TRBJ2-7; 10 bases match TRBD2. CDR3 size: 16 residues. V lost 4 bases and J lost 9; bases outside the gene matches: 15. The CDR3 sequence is CASSSERTSGVVGQYL. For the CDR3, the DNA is TGTGCCAGCAGTTCCGAAAGGACTAGCGGAGTCGTCGGGCAGTACCTC.

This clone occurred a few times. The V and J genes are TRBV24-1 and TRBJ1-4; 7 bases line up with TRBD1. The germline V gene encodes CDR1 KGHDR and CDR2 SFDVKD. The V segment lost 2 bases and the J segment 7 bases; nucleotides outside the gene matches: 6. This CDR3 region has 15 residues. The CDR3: CATSDSDRVGEKLFF. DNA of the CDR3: TGTGCCACCAGTGATTCCGACAGGGTTGGTGAAAAACTGTTTTTT.

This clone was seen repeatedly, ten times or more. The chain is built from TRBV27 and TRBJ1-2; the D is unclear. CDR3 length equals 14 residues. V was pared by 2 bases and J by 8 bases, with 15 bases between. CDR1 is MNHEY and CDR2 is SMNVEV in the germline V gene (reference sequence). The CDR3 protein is CASSLGPLTEGYTF. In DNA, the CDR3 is TGTGCCAGCAGTTTAGGCCCCCTAACAGAAGGCTACACCTTC.